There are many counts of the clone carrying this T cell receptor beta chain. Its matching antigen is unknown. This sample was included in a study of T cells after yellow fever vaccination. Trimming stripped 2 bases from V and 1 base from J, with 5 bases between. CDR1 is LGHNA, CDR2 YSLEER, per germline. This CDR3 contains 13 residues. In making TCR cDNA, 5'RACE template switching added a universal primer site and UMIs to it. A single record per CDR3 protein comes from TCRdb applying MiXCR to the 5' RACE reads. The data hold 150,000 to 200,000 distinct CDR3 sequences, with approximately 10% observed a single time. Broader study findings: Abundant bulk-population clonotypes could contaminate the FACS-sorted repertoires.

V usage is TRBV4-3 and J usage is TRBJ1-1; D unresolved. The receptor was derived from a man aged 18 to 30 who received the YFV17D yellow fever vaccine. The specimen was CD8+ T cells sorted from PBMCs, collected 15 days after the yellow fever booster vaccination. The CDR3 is CASSQQTNTEAFF. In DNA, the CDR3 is TGCGCCAGCAGCCAACAGACGAACACTGAAGCTTTCTTT.